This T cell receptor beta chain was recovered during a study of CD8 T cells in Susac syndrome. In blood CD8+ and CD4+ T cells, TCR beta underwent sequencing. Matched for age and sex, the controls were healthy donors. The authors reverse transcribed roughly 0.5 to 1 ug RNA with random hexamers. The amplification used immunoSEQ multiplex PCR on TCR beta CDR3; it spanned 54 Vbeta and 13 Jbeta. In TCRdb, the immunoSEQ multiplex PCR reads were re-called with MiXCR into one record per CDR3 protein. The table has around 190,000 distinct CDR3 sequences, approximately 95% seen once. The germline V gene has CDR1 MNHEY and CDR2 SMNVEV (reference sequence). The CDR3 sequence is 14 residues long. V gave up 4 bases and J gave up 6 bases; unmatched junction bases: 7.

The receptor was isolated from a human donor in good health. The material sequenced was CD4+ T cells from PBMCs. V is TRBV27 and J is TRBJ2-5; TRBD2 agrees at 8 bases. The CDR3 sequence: CASSSSGGQQTQYF. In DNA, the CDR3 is TGTGCCAGCAGTTCATCGGGGGGGCAGCAGACCCAGTACTTC.